Sequencing of this T cell receptor (beta chain) was carried out in a study of beta chain features in type 1 diabetes. Findings and caveats of the study: In all four CD4+ subsets, TCRB CDR3 length was significantly, moderately reduced in type 1 diabetes.

Reverse transcribing all isolated RNA meant expressed TCRB transcripts were sequenced. Data came from immunoSEQ multiplex PCR; TCRdb stores just in-frame clones and leaves some out. The table has some 140,000 clones, roughly 10% seen once; the top ten hold 0.7% to 0.85%. The sample holds a few counts of this clone. Its antigen is still unknown. This CDR3 is built from 14 residues. Trimming shortened V by 6 bases and J by 2 bases, and 13 bases separated the two germline ends. The V gene's germline CDR1 is MNHEY and CDR2 SVGAGI. V and J are TRBV6-5 and TRBJ1-1, with TRBD1 as a possible D gene (6 bases). Source material: central memory CD4+ T cells from blood. This clonotype was obtained from a man aged 25 to 40 with type 1 diabetes. This CDR3 reads CASRELQGNTEAFF. The CDR3 bases are TGTGCCAGCAGAGAGCTACAGGGTAACACTGAAGCTTTCTTT.